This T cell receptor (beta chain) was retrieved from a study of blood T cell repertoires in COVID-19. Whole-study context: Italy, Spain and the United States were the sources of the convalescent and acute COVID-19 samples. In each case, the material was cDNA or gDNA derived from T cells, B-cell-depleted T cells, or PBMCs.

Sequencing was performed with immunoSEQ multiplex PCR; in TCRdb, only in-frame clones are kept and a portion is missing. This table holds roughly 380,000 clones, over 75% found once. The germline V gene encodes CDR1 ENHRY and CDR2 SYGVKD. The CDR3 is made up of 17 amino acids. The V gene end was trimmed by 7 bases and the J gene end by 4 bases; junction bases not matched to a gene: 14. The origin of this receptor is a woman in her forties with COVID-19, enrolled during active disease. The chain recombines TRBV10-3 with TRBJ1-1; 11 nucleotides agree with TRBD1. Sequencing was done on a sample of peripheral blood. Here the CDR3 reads CAIKSLGQGAGGTEAFF. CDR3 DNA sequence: TGTGCCATCAAGTCCCTCGGACAGGGGGCGGGGGGCACTGAAGCTTTCTTT.